Listed below are T cell receptor beta chains from one sample, sequenced in a study of cytomegalovirus exposure and HLA in healthy donors. TCRdb keeps only in-frame clones here, not all; method: immunoSEQ multiplex PCR. The sample carries about 160,000 clones, approximately 75% recorded once. Specimen: PBMCs. The receptors here all came from a man aged 45 to 65 in good health and CMV-seropositive. CDR3s include the opening cysteine and the closing phenylalanine or tryptophan. The order of the fields is D gene, V gene, clone size, J gene, CDR3 DNA, CDR3 protein. D genes are given only for firm matches. The size of a clone is reported for some rows only, either as once, few or many, or as a class for expanded clones.

TRBD2	TRBV4-3	.	TRBJ2-1	TGCGCCAGCAGCCAGACTAGCGGGGGTCTTCGTGAGCAGTTCTTC	CASSQTSGGLREQFF
.	TRBV6-1	.	TRBJ1-1	TGTGCCAGCAGTACGCAGGAGGGCACTGAAGCTTTCTTT	CASSTQEGTEAFF
.	TRBV7-3	once	TRBJ1-4	TGTGCCAGCAGCTTATCTGGAGGACCTAATGAAAAACTGTTTTTT	CASSLSGGPNEKLFF
TRBD2	TRBV7-8	few	TRBJ2-1	TGTGCCAGCAGTCGTACTAGCGGGGGGGCCTCCCGCTACAATGAGCAGTTCTTC	CASSRTSGGASRYNEQFF
.	TRBV30	.	TRBJ1-4	TGTGCCGCGTTCAGGAAGGTTGGAGAAAAACTGTTTTTT	CAAFRKVGEKLFF
TRBD1	TRBV7-6	few	TRBJ1-1	TGTGCCAGCAGCTTAGGACAGGGGGTTTTCACTGAAGCTTTCTTT	CASSLGQGVFTEAFF
.	TRBV7-9	.	TRBJ2-5	TGTGCCGGGGCTCAAGAGACCCAGTACTTC	CAGAQETQYF
.	TRBV4-1	.	TRBJ1-5	TGCGCCAGCAGCCAACGGGAGGTTCAGCCCCAGCATTTT	CASSQREVQPQHF
.	TRBV27	.	TRBJ2-3	TGTGCCAGCAGTTCCTACAGATCCCTTAGCACAGATACGCAGTATTTT	CASSSYRSLSTDTQYF
TRBD1	TRBV27	.	TRBJ1-2	TGTGCCAGTTACCAAGACAGGGTGGGTGGCTACACCTTC	CASYQDRVGGYTF
.	TRBV7-8	once	TRBJ1-5	TGTGCCAGCAGCTTATTACGTGCGGTCGCCAGGGAACTTAATCAGCCCCAGCATTTT	CASSLLRAVARELNQPQHF
TRBD2	TRBV5-1	.	TRBJ2-7	TGCGCCAGCAGCGTCACCGTAGGGACTACCTTCTACGAGCAGTACTTC	CASSVTVGTTFYEQYF
TRBD1	TRBV7-8	.	TRBJ1-2	TGTGCCAGCAGCTTAGTTACGGGACAGGGTCCCTATGGCTACACCTTC	CASSLVTGQGPYGYTF
.	TRBV11-2	.	TRBJ1-2	TGTGCCAGCAGCTTAGCTAGTCAGTATGGCTACACCTTC	CASSLASQYGYTF
.	TRBV5-1	.	TRBJ1-2	TGCGCCAGCAGCTTGACCGGGTCCAACGGCTACACCTTC	CASSLTGSNGYTF
TRBD1	TRBV19	.	TRBJ2-3	TGTGCCAGTAGTATAGTGTGGGACAGGGTTCCAGATACGCAGTATTTT	CASSIVWDRVPDTQYF
.	TRBV5-4	.	TRBJ2-7	TGTGCCAGCAGCAGGGGGGGAGCGGGACCCAACTCCTACGAGCAGTACTTC	CASSRGGAGPNSYEQYF
.	TRBV28	.	TRBJ1-1	TGTGCCAGCAGTTCGGCAGGGGATGGACCTGAAGCTTTCTTT	CASSSAGDGPEAFF
.	TRBV30	.	TRBJ1-3	TGTGCCTGGAATTTCGGGGGATTTAGCACCATATATTTT	CAWNFGGFSTIYF
.	TRBV7-9	few	TRBJ2-3	TGTGCCAGCAGCTTAAACAGCCTCGGGGGAGATACGCAGTATTTT	CASSLNSLGGDTQYF
.	TRBV4-2	.	TRBJ2-3	TGTGCCAGCAGCCAAGAGGCTGGTGAACAGGGCACAGATACGCAGTATTTT	CASSQEAGEQGTDTQYF
TRBD1	TRBV30	.	TRBJ1-5	TGTGCCTGGAGTGCCCACCCGGGACAGGTCCCCTTTTTT	CAWSAHPGQVPFF
.	TRBV5-1	.	TRBJ1-2	TGCGCCAGCGCCCCCTCGGGGGGCCCTCAGAACTATGGCTACACCTTC	CASAPSGGPQNYGYTF
TRBD2	TRBV6-5	.	TRBJ2-3	TGTGCCAGCAGTAAGACTAGCGGGGGGGCAGATACGCAGTATTTT	CASSKTSGGADTQYF
TRBD2	TRBV19	.	TRBJ2-3	TGTGCCAGTAGTACCTCCGGGACTAGCAGAGATACGCAGTATTTT	CASSTSGTSRDTQYF
TRBD1	TRBV27	.	TRBJ1-5	TGTGCCAGCAAATTACAGGGGACAAATCAGCCCCAGCATTTT	CASKLQGTNQPQHF
TRBD1	TRBV5-1	few	TRBJ2-1	TGCGCCAGCAGCGATGGACAGGGTGTGGATGAGCAGTTCTTC	CASSDGQGVDEQFF
.	TRBV7-2	.	TRBJ2-3	TGTGCCAGCAGCTTAGCACAGCTTGGGACAGATACGCAGTATTTT	CASSLAQLGTDTQYF
TRBD2	TRBV14	.	TRBJ2-2	TGTGCCAGCAGCCAAGAAGGCCTAGCGGGGGGGCTTAACACCGGGGAGCTGTTTTTT	CASSQEGLAGGLNTGELFF
.	TRBV4-1	.	TRBJ2-2	TGCGCCAGCAGCCAGTCGTTGAGTTCGGGGGCGAACACCGGGGAGCTGTTTTTT	CASSQSLSSGANTGELFF
TRBD2	TRBV9	.	TRBJ2-3	TGTGCCAGCAGCGAAGCCGGGACTAGCGGGGGGGCCGGTGGAGATACGCAGTATTTT	CASSEAGTSGGAGGDTQYF
.	TRBV9	.	TRBJ1-5	TGTGCCAGCAGTCGGACAGTTAATCAGCCCCAGCATTTT	CASSRTVNQPQHF
TRBD1	TRBV19	.	TRBJ2-7	TGTGCCAGTAGTATGGGACAGGGCTACGAGCAGTACTTC	CASSMGQGYEQYF
.	TRBV5-1	.	TRBJ1-2	TGCGCCAGCAGCATGGGTCATGCGGATGGCTACACCTTC	CASSMGHADGYTF
.	TRBV14	.	TRBJ2-5	TGTGCCAGCAGCCAAACAATCTCAGGGGTGTACTTC	CASSQTISGVYF
TRBD2	TRBV11-3	.	TRBJ2-2	TGTGCCAGCAGCTTACACGGGGCGGGGGGATACGGGGAGCTGTTTTTT	CASSLHGAGGYGELFF
.	TRBV9	few	TRBJ2-1	TGTGCCAGCAGCGTAGGAGGCATATACAATGAGCAGTTCTTC	CASSVGGIYNEQFF
.	TRBV2	few	TRBJ1-1	TGTGCCAGCAGTGTCCGGGGGGGAAACACTGAAGCTTTCTTT	CASSVRGGNTEAFF
.	TRBV7-9	few	TRBJ2-2	TGTGCCAGCAGCCAACAGACAGGAGTGAGAACCGGGGAGCTGTTTTTT	CASSQQTGVRTGELFF
.	TRBV5-4	.	TRBJ2-7	TGTGCCAGCAGCTTGTGGGGGCTGTTTGTCGAGCAGTACTTC	CASSLWGLFVEQYF
TRBD1	TRBV29-1	.	TRBJ2-2	TGCAGCGTAGGACAGGGATTCCCCGGGGAGCTGTTTTTT	CSVGQGFPGELFF
TRBD1	TRBV9	.	TRBJ2-7	TGTGCCAGCAGCCCATCGACAGGGCCCTCCTACGAGCAGTACTTC	CASSPSTGPSYEQYF
TRBD1	TRBV23-1	once	TRBJ1-5	TGCGCCAGCAGTCGACAGGGGGCGCAAGGCAATCAGCCCCAGCATTTT	CASSRQGAQGNQPQHF
.	TRBV4-1	.	TRBJ2-7	TGCGCCAGCAGCCAAGGGATTTTCAAAGGAGGGACGGGCCTCTCCTACGAGCAGTACTTC	CASSQGIFKGGTGLSYEQYF
TRBD1	TRBV18	.	TRBJ2-1	TGTGCCAGCTCACCGGGGGGACAGGGGGCTTACAATGAGCAGTTCTTC	CASSPGGQGAYNEQFF
TRBD1	TRBV5-6	once	TRBJ2-5	TGTGCCAGCAGCTCGACAGGGAAAGAGACCCAGTACTTC	CASSSTGKETQYF